This T cell receptor beta chain was found in a study of low-dose radiotherapy and immunotherapy resistance in tumors. The J segment lost 10 bases and the V segment lost 1 base, leaving 11 bases of the junction unmatched. Germline CDR1 SGHRS, CDR2 YFSETQ. The CDR3 totals 17 residues. Time point of the sample: after trial treatment. Sample treatment: LDRT plus nivolumab, ipilimumab, low-dose cyclophosphamide and aspirin (RACIN trial). Administered to the donors were nivolumab, ipilimumab, aspirin, low-dose cyclophosphamide and low-dose radiotherapy. Primers targeting TRAV and TRBV primed first-strand cDNA, covering alpha and beta chains. For amplifying TCRs, the PCR ran for around 20 cycles with Phusion, which was used together with a constant-region primer and the adapter on the V primers. TCRdb itself ran the reads through MiXCR, one entry per CDR3 protein. The table has approximately 84,000 distinct CDR3 sequences, around a sixth seen once.

In its sample, this clonotype was seen a few times. The sample consisted of PBMCs, taken after low-dose radiotherapy plus immunotherapy. The receptor was isolated from a male donor with prostate cancer. This rearrangement joins TRBV5-1 to TRBJ2-1, with 13 bases identical to TRBD2. The CDR3 DNA reads as TGCGCCAGCAGCTTGCCCGGACTAGCGGGAGAAAGTCGAGAGCAGTTCTTC. This codes for CASSLPGLAGESREQFF.